Below are 9 T cell receptor beta chains sequenced from a single sample in a study of technical replicates of blood from several donors. Generated by immunoSEQ multiplex PCR, the TCRdb table keeps only in-frame clones and is missing some. The sample yields about 81,000 clones, approximately 96% seen once. Sequencing was carried out using T cells isolated from PBMCs. The receptors originated from a human donor in good health.

The V call is TRBV12-5, the J call TRBJ2-7, with TRBD2 matching 8 bases. Trimming at V came to 0 bases and at J to 3 bases, leaving 7 bases not matched to a gene. The germline V gene has CDR1 LGHNT and CDR2 FRNRAP. CDR3 length equals 16 residues. For the CDR3, the DNA is TGTGCTAGTGGTTTGGTACTCGGGAGGGAGGGCTACGAGCAGTACTTC. This codes for CASGLVLGREGYEQYF.

Of note for this clone: This specimen includes other DNA sequences encoding the same CDR3. The chain employs TRBV5-1 and TRBJ1-1, with TRBD1 matching over 7 bases. The germline V gene encodes CDR1 SGHRS and CDR2 YFSETQ. This CDR3 comprises 14 residues. Trimming at V came to 2 bases and at J to 1 base, leaving 2 bases not matched to a gene. The CDR3: CASSLSGGNTEAFF. CDR3 nucleotide sequence: TGCGCCAGCAGCTTATCAGGGGGGAACACTGAAGCTTTCTTT.

This chain links TRBV7-9 with TRBJ1-1; D is unresolved. Germline CDR1 SEHNR, CDR2 FQNEAQ (reference sequence). The CDR3 is 13 residues long. The V end was cut by 5 bases, the J end by 8 bases, with 15 bases between. The CDR3 reads CASSLLPSSEAFF. For the CDR3, the DNA is TGTGCCAGCAGCCTACTGCCTTCGTCCGAAGCTTTCTTT.

V gene TRBV29-1 combines with J gene TRBJ2-2, with D possibly TRBD2 on 5 matching bases. The germline V and J ends were trimmed by 7 bases and 7 bases, with 22 bases remaining between them. The CDR3 is 15 amino acids. Germline V CDR1 and CDR2: SQVTM, ANQGSEA. The CDR3: CSAHVSGIVSGELFF. For the CDR3, the DNA is TGCAGCGCCCACGTGTCGGGGATAGTTAGCGGGGAGCTGTTTTTT.

This clone was picked up one time. V is TRBV30 and J is TRBJ2-3, with a possible D match to TRBD2 (6 bases). Germline CDR1 reads GTSNPN; CDR2 reads SVGIG (reference sequence). Trimming took off 0 bases at V and 0 bases at J, with 16 bases between the two ends. The CDR3 has 17 amino acids. The chain's CDR3 is CAWSVLGAGSSTDTQYF. The CDR3 region has the DNA TGTGCCTGGAGTGTACTAGGGGCGGGGAGCAGCACAGATACGCAGTATTTT.

The chain combines TRBV27 with TRBJ1-1; no clear D. Trimming shortened V by 5 bases and J by 2 bases, and 3 bases separated the two germline ends. CDR3 size: 11 residues. From germline, CDR1 is MNHEY and CDR2 SMNVEV (reference sequence). The CDR3 spells CASSTNTEAFF. The CDR3 coding sequence is TGTGCCAGCAGTACAAACACTGAAGCTTTCTTT.

V is TRBV11-3 and J is TRBJ2-7; TRBD2 matches at 7 bases. This CDR3 region has 15 residues. Trimming at V came to 7 bases and at J to 3 bases, leaving 12 bases not matched to a gene. Germline assignment: CDR1 SGHNT and CDR2 YENEEA. The CDR3 region has the DNA TGTGCCAGCACCATTAGGGCTAGCGGAAACTACGAGCAGTACTTC. This encodes CASTIRASGNYEQYF. Full variable domain (outside the CDR3, taken from reference TRBV11-3 and TRBJ2-7): EAGVVQSPRYKIIEKKQPVAFWCNPISGHNTLYWYLQNLGQGPELLIRYENEEAVDDSQLPKDRFSAERLKGVDSTLKIQPAELGDSAVYLCASTIRASGNYEQYFGPGTRLTVT.

The gene calls are TRBV28 and TRBJ1-3, with 7 bases fitting TRBD1. This CDR3 comprises 16 residues. Germline V gene sequence: CDR1 MDHEN, CDR2 SYDVKM. Germline trimming cut 5 bases from V and 3 bases from J; bases unmatched to any gene: 10. For the CDR3, the DNA is TGTGCCAGCAGTCCCGCGGGGACAGTGAGTGGAAACACCATATATTTT. It encodes CASSPAGTVSGNTIYF.

Notes on this clone: Germline and junction disagree at one end, which may indicate a read error. The V gene is TRBV2, the J gene TRBJ1-5, with 11 bases fitting TRBD1. The CDR3 length is 18 residues. Germline loops: CDR1 SNHLY, CDR2 FYNNEI. CDR3 region: CARSAAYEPGTGGQPQHF. CDR3 DNA: TGTGCCAGAAGTGCCGCGTATGAACCCGGGACAGGGGGGCAGCCCCAGCATTTT.